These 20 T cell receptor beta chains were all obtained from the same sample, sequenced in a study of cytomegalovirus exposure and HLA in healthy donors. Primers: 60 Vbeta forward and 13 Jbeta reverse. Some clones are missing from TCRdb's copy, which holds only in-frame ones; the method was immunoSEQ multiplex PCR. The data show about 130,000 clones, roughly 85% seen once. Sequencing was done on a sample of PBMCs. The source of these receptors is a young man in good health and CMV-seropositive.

CDR3 loop: CASSYSTSGYEQYF. CDR3 in DNA: TGTGCCAGCAGTTACTCGACGTCCGGGTACGAGCAGTACTTC. The genes are TRBV6-5 and TRBJ2-7, with D unclear. The CDR3 loop spans 14 amino acids. The germline V gene encodes CDR1 MNHEY and CDR2 SVGAGI. The V and J ends lost 0 bases and 4 bases respectively, with 10 bases between them.

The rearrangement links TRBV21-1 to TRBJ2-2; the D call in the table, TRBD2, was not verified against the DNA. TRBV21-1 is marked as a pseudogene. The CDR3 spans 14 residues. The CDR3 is CASRAVRSTGELFF. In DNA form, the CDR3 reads TGTGCCAGCAGGGCAGTAAGGAGCACCGGGGAGCTGTTTTTT.

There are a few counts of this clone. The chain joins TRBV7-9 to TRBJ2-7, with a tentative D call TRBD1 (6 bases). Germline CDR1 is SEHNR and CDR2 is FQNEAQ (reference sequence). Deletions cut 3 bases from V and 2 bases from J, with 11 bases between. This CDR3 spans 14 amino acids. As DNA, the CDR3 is TGTGCCAGCAGCTTGGACAGTACCACCTACGAGCAGTACTTC. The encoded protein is CASSLDSTTYEQYF.

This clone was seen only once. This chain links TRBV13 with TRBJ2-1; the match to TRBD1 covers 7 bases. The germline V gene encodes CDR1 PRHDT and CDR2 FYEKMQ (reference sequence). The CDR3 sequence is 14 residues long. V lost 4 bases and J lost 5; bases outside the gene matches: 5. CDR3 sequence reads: CASSSRDRNNEQFF. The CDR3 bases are TGTGCCAGCAGCTCCCGGGACAGAAACAATGAGCAGTTCTTC.

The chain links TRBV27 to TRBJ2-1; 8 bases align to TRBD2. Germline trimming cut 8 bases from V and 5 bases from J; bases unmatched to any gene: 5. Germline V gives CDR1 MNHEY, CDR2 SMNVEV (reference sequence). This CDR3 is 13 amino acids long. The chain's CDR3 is CASRGGFNNEQFF. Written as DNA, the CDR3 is TGTGCCAGCCGGGGGGGCTTCAACAATGAGCAGTTCTTC.

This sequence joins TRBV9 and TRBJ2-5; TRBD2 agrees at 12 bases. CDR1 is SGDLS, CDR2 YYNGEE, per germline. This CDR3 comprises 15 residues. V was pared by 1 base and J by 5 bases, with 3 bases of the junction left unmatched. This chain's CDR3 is CASSVLAGGRETQYF. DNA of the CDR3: TGTGCCAGCAGCGTACTAGCGGGGGGGCGGGAGACCCAGTACTTC.

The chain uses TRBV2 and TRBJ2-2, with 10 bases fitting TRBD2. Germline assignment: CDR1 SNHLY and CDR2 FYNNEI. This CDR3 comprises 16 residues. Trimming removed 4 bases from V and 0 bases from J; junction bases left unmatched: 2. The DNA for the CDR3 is TGTGCCAGCAGTGGAACTAGCGGGGCGAACACCGGGGAGCTGTTTTTT. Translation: CASSGTSGANTGELFF.

As DNA, the CDR3 is TGTGCCAGCAGTGAAGGAGCAAATAGGCAGTACTTC. It specifies CASSEGANRQYF. The chain employs TRBV25-1 and TRBJ2-7; D gene uncertain. This CDR3 spans 12 amino acids. The germline V and J ends were trimmed by 2 bases and 9 bases, with 11 bases remaining between them. CDR1 is MGHDK and CDR2 is SYGVNS in the germline V gene.

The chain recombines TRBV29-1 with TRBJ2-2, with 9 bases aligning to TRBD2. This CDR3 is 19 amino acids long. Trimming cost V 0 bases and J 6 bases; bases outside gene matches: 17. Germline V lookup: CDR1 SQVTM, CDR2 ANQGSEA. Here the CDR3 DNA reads TGCAGCGTTGAAGAGGAGGTGGTAGGAGCGGGGGGTCGGGCCGGGGAGCTGTTTTTT. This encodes CSVEEEVVGAGGRAGELFF.

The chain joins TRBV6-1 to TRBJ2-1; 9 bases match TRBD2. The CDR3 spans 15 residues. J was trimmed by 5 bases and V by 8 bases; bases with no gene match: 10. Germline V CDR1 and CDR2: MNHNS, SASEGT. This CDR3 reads CASFLTSGENNEQFF. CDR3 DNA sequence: TGTGCCAGCTTTTTGACTAGCGGAGAGAACAATGAGCAGTTCTTC.

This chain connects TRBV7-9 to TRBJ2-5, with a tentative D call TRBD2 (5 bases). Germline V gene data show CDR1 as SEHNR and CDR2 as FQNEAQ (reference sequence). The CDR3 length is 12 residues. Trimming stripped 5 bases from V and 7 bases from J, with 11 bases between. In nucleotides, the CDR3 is TGTGCCAGCAGCGGGTATGGAGGGACCCAGTACTTC. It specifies CASSGYGGTQYF. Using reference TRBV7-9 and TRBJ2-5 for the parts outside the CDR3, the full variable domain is DTGVSQNPRHKITKRGQNVTFRCDPISEHNRLYWYRQTLGQGPEFLTYFQNEAQLEKSRLLSDRFSAERPKGSFSTLEIQRTEQGDSAMYLCASSGYGGTQYFGPGTRLLVL.

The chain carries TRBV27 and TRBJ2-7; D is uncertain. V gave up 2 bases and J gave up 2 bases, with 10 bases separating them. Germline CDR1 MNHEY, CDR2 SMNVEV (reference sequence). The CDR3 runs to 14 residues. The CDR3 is CASSLTLNPYEQYF. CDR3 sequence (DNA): TGTGCCAGCAGTTTAACTCTGAATCCCTACGAGCAGTACTTC.

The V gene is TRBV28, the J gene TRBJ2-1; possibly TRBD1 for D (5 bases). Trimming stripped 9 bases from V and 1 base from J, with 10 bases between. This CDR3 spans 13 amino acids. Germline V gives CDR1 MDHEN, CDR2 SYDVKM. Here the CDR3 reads CASHQGSYNEQFF. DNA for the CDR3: TGTGCCAGTCACCAGGGTTCCTACAATGAGCAGTTCTTC.

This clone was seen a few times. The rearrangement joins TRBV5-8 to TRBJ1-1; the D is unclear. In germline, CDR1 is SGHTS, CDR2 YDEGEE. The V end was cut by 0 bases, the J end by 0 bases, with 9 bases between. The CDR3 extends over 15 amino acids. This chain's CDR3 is CASSLVRGMNTEAFF. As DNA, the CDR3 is TGTGCCAGCAGCTTGGTGCGGGGAATGAACACTGAAGCTTTCTTT. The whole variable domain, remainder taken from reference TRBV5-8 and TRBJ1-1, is EAGVTQSPTHLIKTRGQQATLRCSPISGHTSVYWYQQALGLGLQFLLWYDEGEERNRGNFPPRFSGRQFPNYSSELNVNALELEDSALYLCASSLVRGMNTEAFFGQGTRLTVV.

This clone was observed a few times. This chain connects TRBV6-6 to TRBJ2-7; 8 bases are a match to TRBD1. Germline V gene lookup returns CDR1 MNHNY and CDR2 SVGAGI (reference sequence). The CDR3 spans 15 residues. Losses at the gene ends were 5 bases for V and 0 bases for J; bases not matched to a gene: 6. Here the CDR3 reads CASSPGTGFSYEQYF. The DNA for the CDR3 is TGTGCCAGCAGTCCCGGGACAGGATTCTCCTACGAGCAGTACTTC.

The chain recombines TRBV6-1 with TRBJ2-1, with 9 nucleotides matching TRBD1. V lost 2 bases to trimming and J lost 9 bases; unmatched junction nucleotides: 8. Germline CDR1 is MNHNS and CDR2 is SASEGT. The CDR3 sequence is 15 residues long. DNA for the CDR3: TGTGCCAGCAGTGAATCCCCGGGACAGGGCGGTGAGCAGTTCTTC. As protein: CASSESPGQGGEQFF.

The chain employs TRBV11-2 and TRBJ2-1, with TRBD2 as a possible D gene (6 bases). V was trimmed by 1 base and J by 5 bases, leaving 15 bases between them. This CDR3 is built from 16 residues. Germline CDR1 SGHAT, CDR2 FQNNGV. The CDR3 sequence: CASSLVRGTSNNEQFF. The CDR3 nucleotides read TGTGCCAGCAGCTTAGTCCGGGGGACGTCAAACAATGAGCAGTTCTTC. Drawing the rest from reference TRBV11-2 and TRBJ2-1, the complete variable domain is EAGVAQSPRYKIIEKRQSVAFWCNPISGHATLYWYQQILGQGPKLLIQFQNNGVVDDSQLPKDRFSAERLKGVDSTLKIQPAKLEDSAVYLCASSLVRGTSNNEQFFGPGTRLTVL.

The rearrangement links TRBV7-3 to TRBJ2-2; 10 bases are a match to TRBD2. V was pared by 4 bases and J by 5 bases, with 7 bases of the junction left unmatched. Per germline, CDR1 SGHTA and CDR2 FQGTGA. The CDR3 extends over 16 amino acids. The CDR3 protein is CASSYRSGGKTGELFF. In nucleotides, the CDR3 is TGTGCCAGCAGCTACCGTAGCGGGGGGAAAACCGGGGAGCTGTTTTTT.

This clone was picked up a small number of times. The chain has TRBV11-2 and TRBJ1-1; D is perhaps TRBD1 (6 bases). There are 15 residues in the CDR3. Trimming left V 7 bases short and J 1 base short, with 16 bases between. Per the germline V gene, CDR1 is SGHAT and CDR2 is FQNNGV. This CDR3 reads CASTFRAGENTEAFF. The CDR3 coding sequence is TGTGCCAGCACCTTCCGGGCAGGGGAGAACACTGAAGCTTTCTTT.

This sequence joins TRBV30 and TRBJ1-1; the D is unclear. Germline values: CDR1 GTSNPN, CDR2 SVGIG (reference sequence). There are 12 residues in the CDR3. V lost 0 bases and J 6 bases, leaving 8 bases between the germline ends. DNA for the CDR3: TGTGCCTGGAGTGTAACGGGTTCTGAAGCTTTCTTT. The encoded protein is CAWSVTGSEAFF.